This entry describes one T cell receptor (beta chain). 60 Vbeta and 13 Jbeta primers were used in PCR. Repertoires were generated with immunoSEQ multiplex PCR, while TCRdb's copy carries only in-frame clones and drops some. The sample shows 180,000 or so clones, over 60% of them seen only once. This entry belongs to a study of cytomegalovirus exposure and HLA in healthy donors. The CDR3 has 15 amino acids. Germline loops: CDR1 SGHAT, CDR2 FQDESV (reference sequence). The germline V and J ends were trimmed by 2 bases and 10 bases, with 15 bases remaining between them. This receptor was taken from a woman aged 45-60 years in good health and CMV-seronegative. The chain recombines TRBV11-1 with TRBJ1-6, with D maybe TRBD1 (6 bases). The sequencing sample was made of PBMCs. The CDR3 region is CASSLHREGRSPLHF. The CDR3 DNA sequence: TGTGCCAGCAGCTTACACAGGGAGGGACGATCACCCCTCCACTTT.